This is a list of T cell receptor beta chains from one sample in a study of shared clonotypes between healthy human individuals. Produced via immunoSEQ multiplex PCR; TCRdb's table is partial and in-frame only. The sample holds 2 million to 2.5 million clones, around 95% seen once. The source material was naive CD4+ T cells sorted from blood. All receptors derive from a man between 18 and 35 years old in good health. The CDR3 runs from the conserved cysteine through the conserved F or W. The order of the fields is V gene, clone size, J gene, D gene, CDR3 protein, CDR3 DNA. D genes are given only for firm matches. Expanded clones are given a class, and other clones once, few, many or no size at all.

v_gene: TRBV6-1; abundance: .; j_gene: TRBJ1-6; d_gene: .; CDR3aa: CASRTGDNSPLHF; CDR3nt: TGTGCCAGCAGGACAGGTGATAATTCACCCCTCCACTTT
v_gene: TRBV28; abundance: .; j_gene: TRBJ2-4; d_gene: .; CDR3aa: CASSIGAKNIQYF; CDR3nt: TGTGCCAGCAGCATCGGGGCCAAAAACATTCAGTACTTC
v_gene: TRBV9; abundance: .; j_gene: TRBJ2-5; d_gene: .; CDR3aa: CASSPDQDPQTQYF; CDR3nt: TGTGCCAGCAGCCCAGACCAGGATCCCCAGACCCAGTACTTC
v_gene: TRBV7-8; abundance: once; j_gene: TRBJ2-7; d_gene: .; CDR3aa: CASSYSRDDYEQYF; CDR3nt: TGTGCCAGCAGTTATTCCCGGGACGACTACGAGCAGTACTTC
v_gene: TRBV10-3; abundance: once; j_gene: TRBJ1-2; d_gene: TRBD1; CDR3aa: CAITPGQGGYTF; CDR3nt: TGTGCCATCACTCCGGGACAGGGTGGCTACACCTTC
v_gene: TRBV6-5; abundance: once; j_gene: TRBJ1-1; d_gene: .; CDR3aa: CASSRGGTEAFF; CDR3nt: TGTGCCAGCAGCCGAGGGGGCACTGAAGCTTTCTTT
v_gene: TRBV5-1; abundance: .; j_gene: TRBJ2-3; d_gene: .; CDR3aa: CASSQDRGTRDTQYF; CDR3nt: TGCGCCAGCAGTCAAGACCGGGGGACCCGGGATACGCAGTATTTT
v_gene: TRBV30; abundance: .; j_gene: TRBJ2-3; d_gene: .; CDR3aa: CAWSFGGSRDTQYF; CDR3nt: TGTGCCTGGAGTTTTGGGGGGAGTAGAGATACGCAGTATTTT
v_gene: TRBV11-2; abundance: .; j_gene: TRBJ2-4; d_gene: .; CDR3aa: CASSQRTENIQYF; CDR3nt: TGTGCCAGCAGCCAAAGGACAGAAAACATTCAGTACTTC
v_gene: TRBV5-1; abundance: .; j_gene: TRBJ2-1; d_gene: TRBD2; CDR3aa: CASSLELAGDFYNEQFF; CDR3nt: TGCGCCAGCAGCTTAGAGCTAGCGGGAGATTTCTACAATGAGCAGTTCTTC
v_gene: TRBV10-3; abundance: .; j_gene: TRBJ1-1; d_gene: .; CDR3aa: CAISRGTEAFF; CDR3nt: TGTGCCATCAGTAGGGGCACTGAAGCTTTCTTT
v_gene: TRBV4-1; abundance: .; j_gene: TRBJ1-5; d_gene: .; CDR3aa: CASSPTRDLTSNQPQHF; CDR3nt: TGCGCCAGCAGCCCCACTCGAGACCTCACAAGCAATCAGCCCCAGCATTTT
v_gene: TRBV29-1; abundance: .; j_gene: TRBJ2-3; d_gene: .; CDR3aa: CSVDPGSTDTQYF; CDR3nt: TGCAGCGTTGATCCAGGTAGCACAGATACGCAGTATTTT
v_gene: TRBV6-1; abundance: .; j_gene: TRBJ2-3; d_gene: TRBD2; CDR3aa: CASTPAGLGEDTQYF; CDR3nt: TGTGCCAGCACCCCCGCCGGACTAGGCGAAGATACGCAGTATTTT
v_gene: TRBV6-6; abundance: .; j_gene: TRBJ2-3; d_gene: .; CDR3aa: CASSYGSRGTDTQYF; CDR3nt: TGTGCCAGCAGTTACGGGAGCCGGGGCACAGATACGCAGTATTTT
v_gene: TRBV5-1; abundance: .; j_gene: TRBJ2-4; d_gene: TRBD1; CDR3aa: CASSSTGGKNIQYF; CDR3nt: TGCGCCAGCAGCAGTACAGGGGGCAAAAACATTCAGTACTTC
v_gene: TRBV30; abundance: .; j_gene: TRBJ1-5; d_gene: TRBD1; CDR3aa: CAWEQGGGQPQHF; CDR3nt: TGTGCCTGGGAACAGGGGGGCGGGCAGCCCCAGCATTTT
v_gene: TRBV12-5; abundance: .; j_gene: TRBJ2-4; d_gene: .; CDR3aa: CASGFLGKDIQYF; CDR3nt: TGTGCTAGTGGTTTTCTGGGGAAGGACATTCAGTACTTC
v_gene: TRBV2; abundance: .; j_gene: TRBJ1-5; d_gene: .; CDR3aa: CASRDEFVLGPQHF; CDR3nt: TGTGCCAGCAGGGACGAATTCGTCTTAGGGCCCCAGCATTTT
v_gene: TRBV5-1; abundance: .; j_gene: TRBJ1-1; d_gene: .; CDR3aa: CASSTQGPPNTEAFF; CDR3nt: TGCGCCAGCAGCACTCAAGGGCCACCGAACACTGAAGCTTTCTTT
v_gene: TRBV7-3; abundance: .; j_gene: TRBJ2-1; d_gene: .; CDR3aa: CASSSRQGRDNEQFF; CDR3nt: TGTGCCAGCAGCTCGCGGCAGGGGAGGGACAATGAGCAGTTCTTC
v_gene: TRBV28; abundance: .; j_gene: TRBJ1-4; d_gene: .; CDR3aa: CASGPPDEKLFF; CDR3nt: TGTGCCAGCGGACCGCCTGATGAAAAACTGTTTTTT
v_gene: TRBV16; abundance: once; j_gene: TRBJ1-5; d_gene: .; CDR3aa: CASSWDHSNQPQHF; CDR3nt: TGTGCCAGCAGCTGGGACCATAGCAATCAGCCCCAGCATTTT
v_gene: TRBV11-1; abundance: .; j_gene: TRBJ2-5; d_gene: .; CDR3aa: CASSPGTGQETQYF; CDR3nt: TGTGCCAGCAGCCCGGGGACCGGCCAAGAGACCCAGTACTTC
v_gene: TRBV12-5; abundance: .; j_gene: TRBJ2-5; d_gene: TRBD2; CDR3aa: CASGTGTSIQTQYF; CDR3nt: TGTGCTAGTGGAACCGGGACTAGCATCCAGACCCAGTACTTC
v_gene: TRBV5-1; abundance: .; j_gene: TRBJ2-3; d_gene: TRBD2; CDR3aa: CASSRGREETDTQYF; CDR3nt: TGCGCCAGCAGCCGCGGACGGGAGGAGACAGATACGCAGTATTTT
v_gene: TRBV7-9; abundance: .; j_gene: TRBJ1-1; d_gene: .; CDR3aa: CASSPHSTGNTEAFF; CDR3nt: TGTGCCAGCAGCCCACACTCGACAGGGAACACTGAAGCTTTCTTT